The rows below give T cell receptor beta chains drawn from one sample of a study of blood T cell repertoires in COVID-19. The data were produced by immunoSEQ multiplex PCR, yet TCRdb's version contains in-frame clones alone and is incomplete. The repertoire holds 200,000 to 250,000 clones, with around 83% as singletons. Sequencing was carried out using peripheral blood. These receptors were taken from a woman between 50 and 59 years old with acute or convalescent COVID-19. The CDR3 runs from the conserved cysteine through the conserved F or W. The order of the fields is V gene, J gene, clone size, D gene, CDR3 DNA, CDR3 protein. D genes are given only for firm matches. A clone size is listed for some rows: how often the clone was seen (once, few, many), or a class if it is expanded.

v_gene: TRBV12-3/TRBV12-4
j_gene: TRBJ2-3
abundance: .
d_gene: TRBD1
CDR3nt: TGTGCCAGCACTCGGGACAGGGGTGATACGCAGTATTTT
CDR3aa: CASTRDRGDTQYF

v_gene: TRBV28
j_gene: TRBJ1-2
abundance: .
d_gene: TRBD1
CDR3nt: TGTGCCAGCGGAACAGGGGGCGTCTATGGCTACACCTTC
CDR3aa: CASGTGGVYGYTF

v_gene: TRBV6-5
j_gene: TRBJ1-1
abundance: .
d_gene: .
CDR3nt: TGTGCCAGCAGTTACGGGGCGGCAGGTGAGTGGGCTGAAGCTTTCTTT
CDR3aa: CASSYGAAGEWAEAFF

v_gene: TRBV30
j_gene: TRBJ1-2
abundance: .
d_gene: TRBD1
CDR3nt: TGTGCCTGGACAGGGGGCTCCCTCTATGGCTACACCTTC
CDR3aa: CAWTGGSLYGYTF

v_gene: TRBV30
j_gene: TRBJ1-2
abundance: .
d_gene: TRBD1
CDR3nt: TGTGCCTGGAGTGAGGGACAGGCGGCATATGGCTACACCTTC
CDR3aa: CAWSEGQAAYGYTF

v_gene: TRBV18
j_gene: TRBJ2-7
abundance: .
d_gene: TRBD1
CDR3nt: TGTGCCAGCTCACCGGGACAGGGAGTTCCCTACGAGCAGTACTTC
CDR3aa: CASSPGQGVPYEQYF

v_gene: TRBV5-1
j_gene: TRBJ1-5
abundance: .
d_gene: TRBD1
CDR3nt: TGCGCCAGCAGCCTGGGACAGGGGGGTCAGCCCCAGCATTTT
CDR3aa: CASSLGQGGQPQHF

v_gene: TRBV24-1
j_gene: TRBJ2-1
abundance: .
d_gene: TRBD2
CDR3nt: TGTGCCACCTTAGGAACTAGCGGGAGTCGTGAGCAGTTCTTC
CDR3aa: CATLGTSGSREQFF

v_gene: TRBV5-5
j_gene: TRBJ1-2
abundance: .
d_gene: TRBD1
CDR3nt: TGTGCCAGCAGCTTTAGAGGGGGCGCCCCGGATGGCTACACCTTC
CDR3aa: CASSFRGGAPDGYTF

v_gene: TRBV18
j_gene: TRBJ2-7
abundance: .
d_gene: .
CDR3nt: TGTGCCAGCTCACCGGATGCGGGCGAGCAGTACTTC
CDR3aa: CASSPDAGEQYF

v_gene: TRBV5-4
j_gene: TRBJ2-5
abundance: .
d_gene: TRBD1
CDR3nt: TGTGCCAGCAGCTTGGACGACAGGGGAGAGACCCAGTACTTC
CDR3aa: CASSLDDRGETQYF

v_gene: TRBV5-5
j_gene: TRBJ1-1
abundance: .
d_gene: .
CDR3nt: TGTGCCAGCAGCTTAACATTGAACACTGAAGCTTTCTTT
CDR3aa: CASSLTLNTEAFF

v_gene: TRBV28
j_gene: TRBJ1-1
abundance: .
d_gene: .
CDR3nt: TGTGCCAGCAGCTTAGACATGTCCCCCGGAGCTTTCTTT
CDR3aa: CASSLDMSPGAFF

v_gene: TRBV18
j_gene: TRBJ2-7
abundance: .
d_gene: TRBD1
CDR3nt: TGTGCCAGCTCACGGACAGGGGGGAGTAGTCACGAGCAGTACTTC
CDR3aa: CASSRTGGSSHEQYF

v_gene: TRBV11-2
j_gene: TRBJ2-3
abundance: .
d_gene: TRBD2
CDR3nt: TGTGCCAGCAGCCCGGGACTACGCACAGATACGCAGTATTTT
CDR3aa: CASSPGLRTDTQYF

v_gene: TRBV6-5
j_gene: TRBJ2-5
abundance: .
d_gene: .
CDR3nt: TGTGCCAGCAGTTACTCCCGGGACATGCAGACCCAGTACTTC
CDR3aa: CASSYSRDMQTQYF

v_gene: TRBV2
j_gene: TRBJ1-1
abundance: .
d_gene: .
CDR3nt: TGTGCCAGCAGTGGAACTCCAGGGAACACTGAAGCTTTCTTT
CDR3aa: CASSGTPGNTEAFF

v_gene: TRBV5-6
j_gene: TRBJ2-7
abundance: .
d_gene: .
CDR3nt: TGTGCCAGCAGCTTAATTGCTGGCGGATACTCCTACGAGCAGTACTTC
CDR3aa: CASSLIAGGYSYEQYF

v_gene: TRBV25-1
j_gene: TRBJ1-2
abundance: .
d_gene: .
CDR3nt: TGTGCCAGCAGTGGGCCTAGTAACTATGGCTACACCTTC
CDR3aa: CASSGPSNYGYTF

v_gene: TRBV3-1/TRBV3-2
j_gene: TRBJ2-2
abundance: .
d_gene: TRBD1
CDR3nt: TGTGCCAGCAGCCGGAACCAGGGGGCTAGCACCGGGGAGCTGTTTTTT
CDR3aa: CASSRNQGASTGELFF

v_gene: TRBV9
j_gene: TRBJ2-5
abundance: many
d_gene: TRBD2
CDR3nt: TGTGCCAGCAGCCCTCAACTAGCGGAAGAGACCCAGTACTTC
CDR3aa: CASSPQLAEETQYF

v_gene: TRBV10-1
j_gene: TRBJ1-1
abundance: .
d_gene: TRBD1
CDR3nt: TGCGCCAGCAGTGAGTTGGACAGGGGTGCTTTCTTT
CDR3aa: CASSELDRGAFF

v_gene: TRBV2
j_gene: TRBJ2-2
abundance: .
d_gene: TRBD2
CDR3nt: TGTGCCAGCACAGCGGGAGTTTACACCGGGGAGCTGTTTTTT
CDR3aa: CASTAGVYTGELFF

v_gene: TRBV12-3/TRBV12-4
j_gene: TRBJ1-5
abundance: .
d_gene: .
CDR3nt: TGTGCCAGCAGCGAAACAGGTTTCCAGCCCCAGCATTTT
CDR3aa: CASSETGFQPQHF

v_gene: TRBV6-4
j_gene: TRBJ2-5
abundance: once
d_gene: TRBD2
CDR3nt: TGTGCCAGCAGTTTACTAGCGGGAGTCTTGGAGACCCAGTACTTC
CDR3aa: CASSLLAGVLETQYF

v_gene: TRBV19
j_gene: TRBJ2-7
abundance: few
d_gene: TRBD2
CDR3nt: TGTGCCAGTAGTATGGCCGGGACTAGCGGCTACGAGCAGTACTTC
CDR3aa: CASSMAGTSGYEQYF

v_gene: TRBV5-1
j_gene: TRBJ1-5
abundance: .
d_gene: TRBD1
CDR3nt: TGCGCCAGCAGCACAAGGACAGGGGATAATCAGCCCCAGCATTTT
CDR3aa: CASSTRTGDNQPQHF

v_gene: TRBV19
j_gene: TRBJ1-6
abundance: .
d_gene: TRBD1
CDR3nt: TGTGCCAGTACCGACAGGGGCCAGGGGGATTCACCCCTCCACTTT
CDR3aa: CASTDRGQGDSPLHF

v_gene: TRBV19
j_gene: TRBJ2-7
abundance: once
d_gene: .
CDR3nt: TGTGCCAGTAGTATGTCAGGGTACGAGCAGTACTTC
CDR3aa: CASSMSGYEQYF

v_gene: TRBV6-2/TRBV6-3
j_gene: TRBJ2-2
abundance: .
d_gene: .
CDR3nt: TGTGCCAGCAGTTATGAGGCCGGGGAGCTGTTTTTT
CDR3aa: CASSYEAGELFF

v_gene: TRBV6-2/TRBV6-3
j_gene: TRBJ2-7
abundance: once
d_gene: TRBD1
CDR3nt: TGTGCCAGCAGTTATTCCGGGACAGGGGAAGCCTACGAGCAGTACTTC
CDR3aa: CASSYSGTGEAYEQYF

v_gene: TRBV2
j_gene: TRBJ1-3
abundance: .
d_gene: .
CDR3nt: TGTGCCAGCAGGCTTGTGGGAGGTACTGGAAACACCATATATTTT
CDR3aa: CASRLVGGTGNTIYF

v_gene: TRBV11-2
j_gene: TRBJ2-3
abundance: .
d_gene: TRBD1
CDR3nt: TGTGCCAGCAGCTTCGTGACAGGGTATTCTAGCACAGATACGCAGTATTTT
CDR3aa: CASSFVTGYSSTDTQYF

v_gene: TRBV6-4
j_gene: TRBJ1-2
abundance: .
d_gene: .
CDR3nt: TGTGCCAGCAGGCAGGGGACCTTTGGCTACACCTTC
CDR3aa: CASRQGTFGYTF

v_gene: TRBV10-1
j_gene: TRBJ2-5
abundance: .
d_gene: .
CDR3nt: TGCGCCAGCAGTGAGTCGCCGACGGGGACCCAGTACTTC
CDR3aa: CASSESPTGTQYF

v_gene: TRBV6-5
j_gene: TRBJ2-6
abundance: .
d_gene: .
CDR3nt: TGTGCCAGCGGCAGGGTCGCACGGGCCAACGTCCTGACTTTC
CDR3aa: CASGRVARANVLTF

v_gene: TRBV30
j_gene: TRBJ2-5
abundance: .
d_gene: TRBD1
CDR3nt: TGTGCCTGGAGTTCCTCGGGACAGGGGTTTCGGGAGACCCAGTACTTC
CDR3aa: CAWSSSGQGFRETQYF

v_gene: TRBV28
j_gene: TRBJ1-1
abundance: .
d_gene: .
CDR3nt: TGTGCCAGCAGTGTGGACAGACTTTACACTGAAGCTTTCTTT
CDR3aa: CASSVDRLYTEAFF

v_gene: TRBV2
j_gene: TRBJ2-7
abundance: .
d_gene: TRBD2
CDR3nt: TGTGCCAGCAGTGAAGGACTAGCGGGAGGAGGGTACGAGCAGTACTTC
CDR3aa: CASSEGLAGGGYEQYF

v_gene: TRBV30
j_gene: TRBJ1-2
abundance: .
d_gene: .
CDR3nt: TGTGCCTGGAGTGCCCAAATCTATGGCTACACCTTC
CDR3aa: CAWSAQIYGYTF

v_gene: TRBV28
j_gene: TRBJ2-1
abundance: .
d_gene: .
CDR3nt: TGTGCCAGCAGTTCCGGGACTCCTGGGCAGTTCTTC
CDR3aa: CASSSGTPGQFF

v_gene: TRBV5-4
j_gene: TRBJ2-5
abundance: .
d_gene: TRBD1
CDR3nt: TGTGCCAGCAGCTGGGGACAGGGGATGCTTGAGACCCAGTACTTC
CDR3aa: CASSWGQGMLETQYF